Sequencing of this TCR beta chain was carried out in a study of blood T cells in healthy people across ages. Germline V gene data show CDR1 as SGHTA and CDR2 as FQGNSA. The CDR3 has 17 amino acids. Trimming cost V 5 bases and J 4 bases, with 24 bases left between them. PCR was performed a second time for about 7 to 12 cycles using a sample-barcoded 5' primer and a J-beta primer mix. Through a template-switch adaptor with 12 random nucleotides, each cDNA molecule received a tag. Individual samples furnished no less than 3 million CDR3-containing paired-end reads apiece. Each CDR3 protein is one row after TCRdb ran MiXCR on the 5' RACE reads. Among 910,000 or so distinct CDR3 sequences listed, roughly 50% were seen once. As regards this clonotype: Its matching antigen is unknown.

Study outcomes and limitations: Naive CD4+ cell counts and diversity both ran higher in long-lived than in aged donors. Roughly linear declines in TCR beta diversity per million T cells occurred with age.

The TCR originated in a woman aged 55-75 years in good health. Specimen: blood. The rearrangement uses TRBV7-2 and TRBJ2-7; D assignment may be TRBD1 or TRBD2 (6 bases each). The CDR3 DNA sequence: TGTGCCAGCAGCCAACCTTTGGACGGGACACGGGGGTACGAGCAGTACTTC. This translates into CASSQPLDGTRGYEQYF.